Sequencing of this TCR beta chain was carried out in a study of blood T cell repertoires in COVID-19. On the study more broadly: The United States, Italy and Spain were the sources of the acute and convalescent COVID-19 samples. Nucleic acid was either cDNA or gDNA, and it came from T cells, B-cell-depleted T cells, or PBMCs.

V was trimmed by 7 bases and J by 2 bases, leaving 8 bases between them. CDR1 and CDR2 (germline): MDHEN, SYDVKM. CDR3 length: 13 amino acids. Sequencing used immunoSEQ multiplex PCR; TCRdb keeps in-frame clones, though not all of them. This sample has some 130,000 clones, with 85% to 90% found just once. The gene calls are TRBV28 and TRBJ2-2; maybe TRBD1 (6 bases). The source is a man between 65 and 85 years old with active COVID-19. The sequenced sample was peripheral blood. The CDR3 here is CASNRANTGELFF. The DNA for the CDR3 is TGTGCCAGCAACAGGGCAAACACCGGGGAGCTGTTTTTT.